The entry below describes one T cell receptor beta chain. Its binding antigen is unknown. There are no base qualities to consult, and no much larger clone falls within one base. Library preparation employed the immunoSEQ multiplex PCR assay. To provide template for TCR sequencing, every sample had RNA extracted and reverse transcribed into cDNA. First-strand cDNA was synthesized with SuperScript III using a 2:1 mix of oligo-dT and random hexamers. A synthetic immune receptor repertoire was used to assess amplification bias, and residual bias was removed computationally. As for the original processing: Raw reads were preprocessed to remove errors, and CDR3 was defined according to IMGT conventions as the region from the conserved cysteine to phenylalanine. To get clonality, Shannon entropy was normalized by log2 of the number of productive unique TCRs and the result was subtracted from 1. Whether each scalp clone was CD4 or CD8 was inferred by checking scalp TCRbeta sequences against the CD4 and CD8 repertoires from sorted blood. The clones in this table, taken by TCRdb from immuneACCESS, are in-frame only. Not every clone is retained; where verified, under half of the shortfall comes from an unresolved V gene, and the cause of the rest is unknown. V and J calls and clone size are as listed in that table; D and trimming were resolved from the DNA. In this sample the table shows about 150,000 clones, 50% to 65% of which occur a single time. 15% to 20% of the sample goes to the ten largest clones.

This entry belongs to a study of CD8+ T cells in alopecia areata (dated by TCRdb to about 2018). Study-level background: The treated patients took part in an open-label pilot trial in which moderate-to-severe alopecia areata was treated with oral tofacitinib at 5 to 10 mg twice daily. Tofacitinib was given for 6 to 18 months, followed by 6 months of follow-up off drug to assess delayed response and recurrence. Biopsies were taken from tofacitinib-treated patients at baseline and again at 4 and 24 weeks into treatment, and several of those patients also had a later scalp biopsy. TCRbeta CDR3 regions were amplified by immunoSEQ multiplex PCR with 35 Vbeta forward and 13 Jbeta reverse primers. Scalp clonality was compared among normal scalp (n=4), patchy alopecia areata scalp (n=8), and alopecia totalis/universalis scalp (n=8). The study used high-throughput TCRbeta sequencing to examine T cell clonal expansion in alopecia areata, in both the C3H/HeJ mouse model and human patients. RNA was extracted with the PAXgene miRNA kit for fixed scalp, the miRNeasy kit for PBMCs, and the RNeasy kit for mouse skin. In humans, TCRbeta sequencing was performed on scalp tissue and on sorted CD4+ and CD8+ peripheral blood T cells from healthy controls and from patients with patchy or totalis/universalis alopecia areata. The SALT score, which quantifies the percentage of affected scalp surface area, was used to measure disease severity in treated patients. Overall study outcomes, separate from this receptor: Because the treated cohort was small and had just a single nonresponder, larger studies are needed to establish links between baseline CD8+ expansion and response. Compared with normal scalp, lesional scalp had higher clonality and more expanded CD8+ clones, particularly in alopecia totalis/universalis, a pattern that suggests antigenic drive. During tofacitinib treatment, many expanded lesional clones stuck around in both scalp and blood, and this persistence may partly explain why relapse happens after treatment is stopped. Shared TCR sequences between patients were less evident than in mice, which may be partly attributable to HLA diversity in the patient population. Tofacitinib significantly lowered scalp clonality and the number of expanded CD8+ clones among the top 100 scalp clones. Scalp TCR repertoire analysis is complicated because resident alphabeta T cells in normal human skin are also sequenced, whereas mouse skin is dominated by gammadelta T cells.

Measured from the cysteine to the phenylalanine, the CDR3 is 16 residues long. Only the CDR3 DNA stays, 48 bases, in frame from base 1. V is trimmed back by 5 bases and J by 5 bases, and the junction contains 9 bases that no gene match accounts for. CDR1 and CDR2, per the germline V gene (reference sequence), are SEHNR and FQNEAQ. This specimen's time point label, per the study, means: about four weeks on oral tofacitinib. The treatment or condition label, read with the paper, signifies: oral pan-JAK inhibitor, 5-10 mg twice daily. Lesional scalp punch biopsies and peripheral blood were obtained from alopecia areata patients. PBMCs were isolated by density centrifugation and stained for CD3, CD4 and CD8, and CD4+ and CD8+ T cells were sorted on a FACSAria.

The chain was built from TRBV7-9 and TRBJ2-2, with 9 middle bases fitting TRBD1. The specimen comprised CD8+ T cells sorted from blood, sampled at week 4, from a patient treated with tofacitinib. The receptor comes from a human donor with alopecia areata. CDR3 reads: CASSPSDRGNTGELFF. The nucleotide sequence reads as follows: TGTGCCAGCAGCCCGAGTGACAGGGGGAATACCGGGGAGCTGTTTTTT.